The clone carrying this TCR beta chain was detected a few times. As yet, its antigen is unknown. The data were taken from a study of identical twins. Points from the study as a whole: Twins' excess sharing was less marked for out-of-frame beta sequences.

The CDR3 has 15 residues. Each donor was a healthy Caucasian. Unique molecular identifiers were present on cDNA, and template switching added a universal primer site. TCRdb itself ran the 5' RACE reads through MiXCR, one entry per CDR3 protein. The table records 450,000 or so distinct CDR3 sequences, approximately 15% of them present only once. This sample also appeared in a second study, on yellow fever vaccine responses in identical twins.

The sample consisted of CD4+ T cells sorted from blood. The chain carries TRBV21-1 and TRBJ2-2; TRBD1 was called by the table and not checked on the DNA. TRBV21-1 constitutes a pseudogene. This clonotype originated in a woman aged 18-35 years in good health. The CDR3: CASSKADSNTGELFF. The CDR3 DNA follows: TGTGCCAGCAGCAAAGCTGACAGCAACACCGGGGAGCTGTTTTTT.